This is a list of T cell receptor beta chains from one sample in a study of cytomegalovirus exposure and HLA in healthy donors. Profiled with immunoSEQ multiplex PCR; TCRdb holds only in-frame clones, not every one. This table lists fewer than 200,000 clones. What was sequenced was PBMCs. These receptors all come from a man between 25 and 39 years old in good health and CMV-seronegative. CDR3s include the opening cysteine and the closing phenylalanine or tryptophan. A D gene is named only where the DNA matches it firmly.

j_call,d_call,cdr3_length,v_call,cdr3_aa
TRBJ1-4,NA,12,TRBV4-1,CASSLGGGRTVF
TRBJ1-1,NA,16,TRBV5-1,CASSWTPTGINTEAFF
TRBJ2-7,NA,15,TRBV9,CASSLVDGGSYEQYF
NA,NA,14,TRBV5-6,CASSLTARAYEQYF
TRBJ2-3,TRBD1,15,TRBV4-1,CASSQADRGPDTQYF
TRBJ1-2,TRBD1,13,TRBV6-5,CASISTGGYGYTF
TRBJ1-4,TRBD1,17,TRBV7-8,CASSLSGGLGTREKLFF
TRBJ2-5,TRBD1,13,TRBV6-5,CASSRQGKETQYF
TRBJ2-4,NA,16,TRBV5-1,CASSPGYYEAKNIQYF
TRBJ1-1,NA,15,TRBV10-1,CASSEGQAGNTEAFF
TRBJ1-2,TRBD1,15,TRBV5-1,CASSERIGQGKGYTF
TRBJ1-2,TRBD1,14,TRBV27,CASSFLGQDYGYTF
TRBJ2-7,TRBD2,19,TRBV9,CASSVAGTGVAGGPGEQYF
TRBJ2-5,NA,11,TRBV7-9,CASSSQETQYF
TRBJ1-2,NA,14,TRBV5-1,CASRTGFRNGGYTF
TRBJ2-1,TRBD2,13,TRBV7-7,CASSRGAYNEQFF
TRBJ1-5,NA,15,TRBV10-2,CASSETGTGNQPQHF
TRBJ2-7,NA,14,TRBV4-3,CASSPQTGYHEQYF
TRBJ2-1,NA,16,TRBV7-2,CASSLAGLPTDYEQFF
TRBJ2-1,TRBD2,16,TRBV28,CASSSGGLAGGNEQFF
TRBJ2-2,TRBD1,16,TRBV10-1,CASSARTGVDTGELFF
TRBJ2-1,TRBD2,15,TRBV7-3,CASSPGTSGVHEQFF
TRBJ2-5,NA,15,TRBV4-2,CASSRGGAAQETQYF
TRBJ2-3,NA,15,TRBV10-3,CAISESRTDPNTQYF
TRBJ1-1,NA,13,TRBV2,CASSARLLTEAFF
TRBJ1-2,NA,11,TRBV6-5,CASSNSYGYTF
NA,NA,12,TRBV19,CASSAPAAEQYF
TRBJ2-3,TRBD2,14,TRBV5-6,CASTPREEPDTQYF
TRBJ2-3,NA,13,TRBV5-1,CASSYIAGDTQYF
TRBJ2-5,TRBD2,17,TRBV9,CASSGKQGGSVRETQYF
TRBJ2-7,TRBD1,16,TRBV7-9,CASSNYRGPSSYEQYF